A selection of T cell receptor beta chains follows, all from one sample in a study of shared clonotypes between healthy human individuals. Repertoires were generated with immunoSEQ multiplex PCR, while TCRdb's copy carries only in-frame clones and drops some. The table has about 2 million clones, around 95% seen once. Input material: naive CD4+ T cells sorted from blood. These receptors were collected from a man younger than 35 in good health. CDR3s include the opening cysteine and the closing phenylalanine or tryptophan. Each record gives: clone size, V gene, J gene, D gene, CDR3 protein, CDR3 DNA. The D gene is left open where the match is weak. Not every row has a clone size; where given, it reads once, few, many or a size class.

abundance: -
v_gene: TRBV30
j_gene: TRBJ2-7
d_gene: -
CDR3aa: CAWVKGRYEQYF
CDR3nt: TGTGCCTGGGTCAAAGGGAGGTACGAGCAGTACTTC

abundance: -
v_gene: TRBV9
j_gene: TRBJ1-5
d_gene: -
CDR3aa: CASSVGEGGRNQPQHF
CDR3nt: TGTGCCAGCAGCGTAGGAGAAGGGGGAAGGAATCAGCCCCAGCATTTT

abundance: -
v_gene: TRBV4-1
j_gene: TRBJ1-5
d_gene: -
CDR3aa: CASSQVMVGQPQHF
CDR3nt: TGCGCCAGCAGCCAAGTTATGGTGGGCCAGCCCCAGCATTTT

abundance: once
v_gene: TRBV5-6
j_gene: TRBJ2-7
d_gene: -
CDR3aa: CASSSTGSYEQYF
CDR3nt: TGTGCCAGCAGCTCCACAGGAAGCTACGAGCAGTACTTC

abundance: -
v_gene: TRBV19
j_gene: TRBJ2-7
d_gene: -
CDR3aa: CASSSGTGGTEQYF
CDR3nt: TGTGCCAGTAGTTCCGGGACTGGGGGGACCGAGCAGTACTTC

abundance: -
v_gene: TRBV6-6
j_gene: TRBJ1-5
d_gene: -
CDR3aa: CASSYSGDGNQPQHF
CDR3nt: TGTGCCAGCAGTTACTCCGGGGACGGCAATCAGCCCCAGCATTTT

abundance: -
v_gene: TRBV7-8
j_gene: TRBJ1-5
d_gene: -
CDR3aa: CASSLAGINQPQHF
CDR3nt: TGTGCCAGCAGCTTGGCAGGGATCAATCAGCCCCAGCATTTT

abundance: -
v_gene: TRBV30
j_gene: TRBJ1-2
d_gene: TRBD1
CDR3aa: CAWSVRGPVYGYTF
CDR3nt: TGTGCCTGGAGTGTAAGGGGGCCCGTCTATGGCTACACCTTC

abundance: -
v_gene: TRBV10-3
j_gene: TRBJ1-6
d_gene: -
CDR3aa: CAISDGETFNSPLHF
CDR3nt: TGTGCCATCAGTGACGGGGAGACCTTTAATTCACCCCTCCACTTT

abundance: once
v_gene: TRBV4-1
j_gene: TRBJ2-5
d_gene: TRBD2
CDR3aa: CASSQGIAGQETQYF
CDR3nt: TGCGCCAGCAGCCAAGGTATAGCGGGGCAAGAGACCCAGTACTTC

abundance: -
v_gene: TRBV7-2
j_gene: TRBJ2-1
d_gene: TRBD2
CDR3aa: CASNLFRAGEQFF
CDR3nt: TGTGCCAGCAACTTATTCAGAGCGGGAGAGCAGTTCTTC

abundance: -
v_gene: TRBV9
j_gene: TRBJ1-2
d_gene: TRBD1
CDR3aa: CASSAPTGLYGYTF
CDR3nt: TGTGCCAGCAGCGCCCCGACAGGGTTATATGGCTACACCTTC

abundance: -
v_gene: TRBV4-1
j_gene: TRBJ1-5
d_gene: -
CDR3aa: CASSEEPGQSNQPQHF
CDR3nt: TGCGCCAGCAGCGAAGAACCCGGACAGTCTAATCAGCCCCAGCATTTT

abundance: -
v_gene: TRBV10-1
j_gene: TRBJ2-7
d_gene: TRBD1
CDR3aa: CASSELETGLSEQYF
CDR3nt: TGCGCCAGCAGTGAATTAGAGACAGGGCTCTCCGAGCAGTACTTC

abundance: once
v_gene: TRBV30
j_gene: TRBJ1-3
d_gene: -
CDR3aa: CAWKKMRGTGTGSGNTIYF
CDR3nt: TGTGCCTGGAAGAAAATGAGGGGAACGGGGACTGGCTCTGGAAACACCATATATTTT

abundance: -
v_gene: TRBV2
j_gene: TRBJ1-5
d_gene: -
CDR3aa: CASSGQGGQPQHF
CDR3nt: TGTGCCAGCAGTGGTCAGGGAGGTCAGCCCCAGCATTTT

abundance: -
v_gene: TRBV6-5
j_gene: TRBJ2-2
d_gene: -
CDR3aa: CASSYRGYTGELFF
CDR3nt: TGTGCCAGCAGTTACAGGGGATACACCGGGGAGCTGTTTTTT

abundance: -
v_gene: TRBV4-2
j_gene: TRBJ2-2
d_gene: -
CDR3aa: CASRGGGLLFTGELFF
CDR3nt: TGTGCCAGCAGGGGTGGCGGGCTTTTATTCACCGGGGAGCTGTTTTTT

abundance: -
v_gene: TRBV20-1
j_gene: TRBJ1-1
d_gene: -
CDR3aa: CSASQGTEAFF
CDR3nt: TGCAGTGCTAGCCAGGGCACTGAAGCTTTCTTT

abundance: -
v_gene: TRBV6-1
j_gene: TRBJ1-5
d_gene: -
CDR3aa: CASSDKGVHQPQHF
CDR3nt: TGTGCCAGCAGCGATAAAGGGGTGCATCAGCCCCAGCATTTT

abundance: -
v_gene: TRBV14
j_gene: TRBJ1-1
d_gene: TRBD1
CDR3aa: CASSSPGTGDVDTEAFF
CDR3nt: TGTGCCAGCAGCTCTCCCGGGACAGGGGACGTAGACACTGAAGCTTTCTTT

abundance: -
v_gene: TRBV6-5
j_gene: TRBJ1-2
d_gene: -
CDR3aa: CASRVTQGYYGYTF
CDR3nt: TGTGCCAGCAGAGTTACCCAGGGGTACTATGGCTACACCTTC

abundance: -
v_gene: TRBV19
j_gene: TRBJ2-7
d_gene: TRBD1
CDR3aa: CASSSPGTGLYEQYF
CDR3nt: TGTGCCAGTAGTTCTCCCGGGACAGGGCTGTACGAGCAGTACTTC

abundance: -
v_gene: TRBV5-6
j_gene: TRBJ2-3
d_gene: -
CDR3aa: CASSSGLAPNTQYF
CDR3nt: TGTGCCAGCAGCTCCGGACTGGCCCCGAATACGCAGTATTTT

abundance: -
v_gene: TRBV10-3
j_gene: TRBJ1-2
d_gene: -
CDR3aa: CAISPFRDYGYTF
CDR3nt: TGTGCCATCAGCCCATTTAGGGACTATGGCTACACCTTC

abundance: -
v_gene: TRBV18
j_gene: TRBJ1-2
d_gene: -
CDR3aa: CASSPQRAGALTF
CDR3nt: TGTGCCAGCTCCCCACAAAGGGCAGGGGCCCTCACCTTC

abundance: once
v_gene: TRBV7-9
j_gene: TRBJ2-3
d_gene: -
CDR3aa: CASSLSRGTTDTQYF
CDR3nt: TGTGCCAGCAGCTTATCGAGGGGTACCACAGATACGCAGTATTTT

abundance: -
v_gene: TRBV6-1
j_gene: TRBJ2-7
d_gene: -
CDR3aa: CASRWQESYEQYF
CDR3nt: TGTGCCAGCAGGTGGCAGGAATCCTACGAGCAGTACTTC

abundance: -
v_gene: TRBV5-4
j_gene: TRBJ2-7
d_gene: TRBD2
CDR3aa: CASSLSSGRSYEQYF
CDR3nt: TGTGCCAGCAGCTTAAGCAGCGGGAGATCGTACGAGCAGTACTTC

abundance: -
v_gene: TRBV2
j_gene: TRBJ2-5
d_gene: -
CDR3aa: CASTGRGGETQYF
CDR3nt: TGTGCCAGCACCGGAAGGGGTGGGGAGACCCAGTACTTC

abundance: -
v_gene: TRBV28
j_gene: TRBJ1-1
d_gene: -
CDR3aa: CASSWTLNTEAFF
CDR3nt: TGTGCCAGCAGTTGGACACTGAACACTGAAGCTTTCTTT

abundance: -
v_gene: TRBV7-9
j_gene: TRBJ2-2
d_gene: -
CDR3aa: CASSQTPGELFF
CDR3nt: TGTGCCAGCAGCCAAACCCCCGGGGAGCTGTTTTTT

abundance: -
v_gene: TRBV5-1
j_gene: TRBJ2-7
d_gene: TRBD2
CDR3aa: CASSLWEAGGPYEQYF
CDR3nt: TGCGCCAGCAGCTTGTGGGAAGCGGGAGGGCCATACGAGCAGTACTTC

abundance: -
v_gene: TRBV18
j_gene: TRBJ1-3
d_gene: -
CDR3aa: CASSPLGISPGNTIYF
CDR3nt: TGTGCCAGCTCACCATTGGGGATAAGTCCTGGAAACACCATATATTTT

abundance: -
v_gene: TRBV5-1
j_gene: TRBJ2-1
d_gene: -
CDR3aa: CASSPGLGLLNYNEQFF
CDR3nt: TGCGCCAGCAGCCCTGGGCTGGGACTTCTCAACTACAATGAGCAGTTCTTC

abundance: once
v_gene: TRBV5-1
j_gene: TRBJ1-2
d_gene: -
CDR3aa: CASSWTLGGTSYTF
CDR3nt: TGCGCCAGCAGCTGGACCCTGGGGGGAACAAGCTACACCTTC

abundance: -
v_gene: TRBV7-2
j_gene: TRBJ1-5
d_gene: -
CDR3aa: CASSSRGGQPQHF
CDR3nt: TGTGCCAGCAGCTCCAGGGGCGGGCAGCCCCAGCATTTT

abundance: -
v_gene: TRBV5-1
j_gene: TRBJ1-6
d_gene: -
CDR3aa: CASSLPLGDNSPLHF
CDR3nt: TGCGCCAGCAGCTTACCCCTTGGGGATAATTCACCCCTCCACTTT

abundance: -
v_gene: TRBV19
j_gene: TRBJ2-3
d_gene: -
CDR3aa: CASSMGYSHTDTQYF
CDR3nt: TGTGCCAGTAGTATGGGGTACTCCCACACAGATACGCAGTATTTT

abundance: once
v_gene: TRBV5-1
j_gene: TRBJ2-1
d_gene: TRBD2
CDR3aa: CASSLARLAGGPVPNHNEQFF
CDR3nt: TGCGCCAGCAGCTTGGCACGACTAGCGGGAGGGCCCGTCCCTAATCACAATGAGCAGTTCTTC

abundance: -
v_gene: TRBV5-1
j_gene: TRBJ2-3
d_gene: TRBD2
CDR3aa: CASSRGLAGPDTQYF
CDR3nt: TGCGCCAGCAGCCGCGGACTAGCGGGGCCAGATACGCAGTATTTT

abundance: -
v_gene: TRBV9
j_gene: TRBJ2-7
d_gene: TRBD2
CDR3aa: CASSVGTSGRGEQYF
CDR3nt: TGTGCCAGCAGCGTCGGGACTAGCGGGAGGGGCGAGCAGTACTTC

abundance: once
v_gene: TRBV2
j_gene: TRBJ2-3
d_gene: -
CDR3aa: CASGALQDTQYF
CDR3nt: TGTGCCAGTGGGGCCCTACAAGATACGCAGTATTTT

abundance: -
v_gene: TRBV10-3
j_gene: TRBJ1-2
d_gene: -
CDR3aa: CAISDGKSNYGYTF
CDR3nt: TGTGCCATCAGTGATGGGAAGTCTAACTATGGCTACACCTTC

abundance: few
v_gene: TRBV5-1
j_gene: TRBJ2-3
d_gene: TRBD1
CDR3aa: CASSKGQGTDTQYF
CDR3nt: TGCGCCAGCAGCAAGGGACAGGGAACAGATACGCAGTATTTT

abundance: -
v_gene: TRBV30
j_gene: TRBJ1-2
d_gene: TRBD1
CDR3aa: CAWRPDRVGYTF
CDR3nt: TGTGCCTGGAGGCCCGACAGGGTTGGCTACACCTTC

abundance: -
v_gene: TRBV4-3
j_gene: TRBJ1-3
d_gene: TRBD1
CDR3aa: CASSQEVTGGNTIYF
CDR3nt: TGCGCCAGCAGCCAAGAGGTGACAGGGGGAAACACCATATATTTT

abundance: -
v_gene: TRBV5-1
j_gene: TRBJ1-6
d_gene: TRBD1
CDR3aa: CASSSRGWANNSPLHF
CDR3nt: TGCGCCAGCAGCTCCAGGGGGTGGGCGAATAATTCACCCCTCCACTTT

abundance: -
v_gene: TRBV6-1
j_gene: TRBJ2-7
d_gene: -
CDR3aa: CASSEEYEQYF
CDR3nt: TGTGCCAGCAGTGAGGAGTACGAGCAGTACTTC

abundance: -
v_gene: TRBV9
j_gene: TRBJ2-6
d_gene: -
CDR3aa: CASSDTSSGANVLTF
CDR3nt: TGTGCCAGCAGCGATACTAGCTCTGGGGCCAACGTCCTGACTTTC